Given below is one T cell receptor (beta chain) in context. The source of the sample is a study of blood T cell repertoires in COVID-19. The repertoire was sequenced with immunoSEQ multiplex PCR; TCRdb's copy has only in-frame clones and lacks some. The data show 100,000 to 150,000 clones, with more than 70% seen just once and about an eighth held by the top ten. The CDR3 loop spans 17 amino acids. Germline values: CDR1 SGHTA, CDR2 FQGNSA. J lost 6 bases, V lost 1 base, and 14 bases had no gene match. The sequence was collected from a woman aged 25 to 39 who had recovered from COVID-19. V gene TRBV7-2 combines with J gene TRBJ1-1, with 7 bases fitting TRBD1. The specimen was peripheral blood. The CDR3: CASSLDPNRGKRAEAFF. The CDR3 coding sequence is TGTGCCAGCAGCTTAGACCCCAACAGGGGTAAGAGGGCTGAAGCTTTCTTT. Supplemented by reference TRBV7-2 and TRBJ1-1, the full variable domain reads GAGVSQSPSNKVTEKGKDVELRCDPISGHTALYWYRQSLGQGLEFLIYFQGNSAPDKSGLPSDRFSAERTGGSVSTLTIQRTQQEDSAVYLCASSLDPNRGKRAEAFFGQGTRLTVV.